Each of the 18 T cell receptor beta chains below was sequenced from the same sample in a study of cytomegalovirus exposure and HLA in healthy donors. With 60 Vbeta and 13 Jbeta primers, the PCR was carried out. Sequencing was performed with immunoSEQ multiplex PCR; in TCRdb, only in-frame clones are kept and a portion is missing. The sample includes approximately 120,000 clones, about 79% of them seen just once. Sequencing input: PBMCs. The receptor set was obtained from a man aged 45 to 65 in good health and CMV-seronegative.

The genes are TRBV7-8 and TRBJ1-6; 8 bases line up with TRBD1. V was clipped by 3 bases and J by 2 bases; unmatched bases: 3. Germline CDR1 and CDR2: SGHVS and FQNEAQ. CDR3 length: 16 amino acids. The CDR3 DNA follows: TGTGCCAGCAGCTTCCGACAGGGGACCTATAATTCACCCCTCCACTTT. Its protein is CASSFRQGTYNSPLHF.

V and J are TRBV6-1 and TRBJ2-7; D unclear. Germline lookup yields CDR1 MNHNS and CDR2 SASEGT. With 2 bases removed from V and 10 bases from J, the gap between germline ends came to 18 bases. The CDR3 covers 14 residues. The CDR3 DNA reads TGTGCCAGCAGTGAAAATTCCCACACGACGCAACAGTACGTC. Residues: CASSENSHTTQQYV.

This clone was counted a few times. The rearrangement uses TRBV2 and TRBJ2-2; 9 bases are shared with TRBD2. The V and J ends lost 6 bases and 5 bases, in that order; junction bases with no gene match: 7. The germline gives CDR1 SNHLY, CDR2 FYNNEI. This CDR3 is built from 15 residues. The CDR3 spells CASSSPAGGTGELFF. In nucleotides, the CDR3 is TGTGCCAGCAGCTCTCCGGCGGGGGGGACCGGGGAGCTGTTTTTT.

The chain has TRBV27 and TRBJ2-7; a possible D gene is TRBD2 (6 bases). CDR1 is MNHEY, CDR2 SMNVEV, per germline (reference sequence). Deletions cut 7 bases from V and 7 bases from J, with 14 bases between. The CDR3 extends over 12 amino acids. The CDR3 loop reads CASKPSGGEQYF. In DNA, the CDR3 is TGTGCCAGCAAGCCCTCTGGAGGGGAGCAGTACTTC.

The rearrangement joins TRBV18 to TRBJ2-7; D gene uncertain. There are 14 residues in the CDR3. Germline V gene sequence: CDR1 KGHSH, CDR2 LQKENI. V gave up 3 bases and J gave up 0 bases, with 9 bases separating them. CDR3 sequence (DNA): TGTGCCAGCTCACCGGTAACCAGCTCCTACGAGCAGTACTTC. It is translated as CASSPVTSSYEQYF.

V and J are TRBV6-6 and TRBJ2-1, with D possibly being TRBD2 (6 bases). There are 13 residues in the CDR3. Germline loops: CDR1 MNHNY, CDR2 SVGAGI (reference sequence). V was pared by 8 bases and J by 3 bases, with 11 bases between. The CDR3 region is CASRENDYNEQFF. The CDR3 region has the DNA TGTGCCAGCCGGGAGAACGACTACAATGAGCAGTTCTTC.

V and J are TRBV9 and TRBJ1-4; TRBD1 agrees at 8 bases. Per germline, CDR1 SGDLS and CDR2 YYNGEE. The V gene end was trimmed by 0 bases and the J gene end by 5 bases; junction bases not matched to a gene: 3. The CDR3 has 15 amino acids. In DNA form, the CDR3 reads TGTGCCAGCAGCGTAGACAGGGGGAGAAATGAAAAACTGTTTTTT. It specifies CASSVDRGRNEKLFF.

The chain uses TRBV6-5 and TRBJ2-1, with 8 bases aligning to TRBD2. The germline CDR1 and CDR2 sequences are MNHEY and SVGAGI. The junction had 12 bases not matched to a gene; V was cut back by 5 bases and J by 12 bases. The length of the CDR3 is 14 residues. CDR3 bases: TGTGCCAGCAGTCCGTCGGTGGCCGGGGGGGTGCAGTTCTTC. Translated, it gives CASSPSVAGGVQFF.

The chain carries TRBV7-9 and TRBJ1-3; D is unresolved. CDR1 and CDR2 from the germline V gene are SEHNR and FQNEAQ (reference sequence). CDR3 length: 14 amino acids. V gave up 1 base and J gave up 4 bases, with 8 bases separating them. CDR3 nucleotide sequence: TGTGCCAGCAGCTTAGACCGCAGGGGAAACACCATATATTTT. Amino acids: CASSLDRRGNTIYF.

The chain employs TRBV19 and TRBJ1-1, with D uncertain. Germline CDR1 is LNHDA and CDR2 is SQIVND (reference sequence). The CDR3 loop spans 17 amino acids. With 6 bases removed from V and 6 bases from J, the gap between germline ends came to 26 bases. The CDR3 nucleotides are TGTGCCAGTAGCCCCCCAGAGTGGGAGCCTGTTGGGTCTGAAGCTTTCTTT. Residues: CASSPPEWEPVGSEAFF.

The rearrangement joins TRBV7-3 to TRBJ1-1; perhaps TRBD1 as D (5 bases). The V gene lost 2 bases and the J gene lost 10 bases, with 14 bases spanning the gap. Germline V gives CDR1 SGHTA, CDR2 FQGTGA. The CDR3 has 13 residues. This CDR3 is CASSLGGNSGAFF. The CDR3 nucleotides are TGTGCCAGCAGCTTAGGGGGGAATTCTGGAGCTTTCTTT.

The chain carries TRBV5-1 and TRBJ1-1; 9 positions match TRBD1. With 7 bases clipped from V and 5 bases from J, the junction kept 6 bases outside the gene matches. Germline V gene sequence: CDR1 SGHRS, CDR2 YFSETQ. The CDR3 contains 13 residues. This chain's CDR3 is CASARQGETEAFF. DNA of the CDR3: TGCGCCAGCGCCAGACAGGGGGAGACTGAAGCTTTCTTT.

This clone was counted only a few times. The V call is TRBV4-1, the J call TRBJ1-4; 8 nucleotides match TRBD1. J gave up 10 bases and V 2 bases, and 15 bases lay outside the gene matches. Germline V gene data show CDR1 as MGHRA and CDR2 as YSYEKL. The CDR3 length is 17 residues. CDR3 loop: CASSQPDRGPGVVKLFF. The DNA for the CDR3 is TGCGCCAGCAGCCAACCCGACAGGGGCCCAGGGGTGGTAAAACTGTTTTTT.

CDR3 coding DNA: TGTGCCAGCAGCCGACTAGCGGGGGCCGGGGAGCAGTACTTC. This gives the protein CASSRLAGAGEQYF. The V gene is TRBV7-2, the J gene TRBJ2-7, with TRBD2 matching 12 bases. J lost 7 bases, V lost 5 bases, and 6 bases had no gene match. CDR1 is SGHTA and CDR2 is FQGNSA in the germline V gene. This CDR3 has 14 residues.

CDR3 sequence reads: CASSLYVRLPATQYF. The CDR3 DNA reads TGTGCCAGCAGTTTATATGTCAGGCTACCCGCTACGCAGTATTTT. V and J are TRBV28 and TRBJ2-3; no clear D. V was cut by 1 base and J by 8 bases, with 16 bases left in between. Per germline, CDR1 MDHEN and CDR2 SYDVKM. The CDR3 runs to 15 residues.

This clone has more than one count but fewer than ten. The chain employs TRBV7-2 and TRBJ2-7; no clear D gene. CDR3 length: 12 residues. In germline, CDR1 is SGHTA, CDR2 FQGNSA. Trimming removed 4 bases at V and 0 bases at J, with 4 bases between. The DNA for the CDR3 is TGTGCCAGCAGCTCACTCTCCTACGAGCAGTACTTC. Its protein product is CASSSLSYEQYF.

This clone was recorded only once. CDR3 coding DNA: TGTGCCAGCAGTGTCTCGATTGAGTACAATGAGCAGTTCTTC. This encodes CASSVSIEYNEQFF. This rearrangement joins TRBV6-1 to TRBJ2-1, with D unclear. The V gene's germline CDR1 is MNHNS and CDR2 SASEGT. The CDR3 runs to 14 residues. V was clipped by 4 bases and J by 4 bases, with 11 bases between them.

The V and J genes are TRBV6-6 and TRBJ1-2, with D perhaps TRBD1 (6 bases). CDR3 size: 13 residues. Deletions cut 5 bases from V and 8 bases from J, with 15 bases between. CDR1 and CDR2 (germline): MNHNY, SVGAGI (reference sequence). The CDR3, as DNA: TGTGCCAGCAGTACCTTTAAGGGGGAGGGCTACACCTTC. It specifies CASSTFKGEGYTF.